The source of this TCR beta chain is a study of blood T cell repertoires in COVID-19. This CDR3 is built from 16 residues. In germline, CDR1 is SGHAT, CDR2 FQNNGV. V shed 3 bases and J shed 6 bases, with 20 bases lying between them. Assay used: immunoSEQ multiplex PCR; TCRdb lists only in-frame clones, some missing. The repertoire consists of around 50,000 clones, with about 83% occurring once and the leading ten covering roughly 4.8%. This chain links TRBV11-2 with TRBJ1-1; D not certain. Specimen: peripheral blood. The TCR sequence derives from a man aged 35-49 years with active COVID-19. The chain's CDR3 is CASSFPIPGHVSEAFF. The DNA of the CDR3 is TGTGCCAGCAGCTTCCCCATCCCAGGCCACGTGTCTGAAGCTTTCTTT.